The next 25 T cell receptor beta chains were all read from a single sample in a study of spatial heterogeneity in lung cancer. TCRdb independently ran MiXCR on the 5' RACE reads; one entry per CDR3 protein. The sample holds roughly 71,000 distinct CDR3 sequences, 8% to 10% seen once. Documented time point: blood at routine non-recurrence follow-up after resection. Specimen: PBMCs, collected at follow-up. Receptor source: a female donor with early-stage non-small cell lung cancer.

The chain carries TRBV18 and TRBJ1-4; D is possibly TRBD1 (6 bases). Deletions cut 1 base from V and 2 bases from J, with 8 bases between. Germline values: CDR1 KGHSH, CDR2 LQKENI. CDR3 length equals 15 residues. The CDR3 DNA reads TGTGCCAGCTCACCACGGGGGCCGACTAATGAAAAACTGTTTTTT. The encoded protein is CASSPRGPTNEKLFF. Based on the CDR3 plus reference TRBV18 and TRBJ1-4, the full variable domain is NAGVMQNPRHLVRRRGQEARLRCSPMKGHSHVYWYRQLPEEGLKFMVYLQKENIIDESGMPKERFSAEFPKEGPSILRIQQVVRGDSAAYFCASSPRGPTNEKLFFGSGTQLSVL.

This clonotype came up a few times. The rearrangement uses TRBV27 and TRBJ2-7, with 7 bases identical to TRBD2. In germline, CDR1 is MNHEY, CDR2 SMNVEV (reference sequence). CDR3 size: 14 residues. V was clipped by 9 bases and J by 0 bases; unmatched bases: 8. DNA for the CDR3: TGTGCCAGTAGGATGGCGGGAGTCTCCTACGAGCAGTACTTC. It yields the protein CASRMAGVSYEQYF.

Ten or more counts support this clonotype. J is TRBJ2-3 and V is TRBV28, with 14 bases lining up with TRBD2. Germline V gene data show CDR1 as MDHEN and CDR2 as SYDVKM. The trim removed 2 bases at V and 0 bases at J, leaving 10 bases unmatched. CDR3 size: 20 residues. The DNA of the CDR3 is TGTGCCAGCAGTTTACCGACTAGCGGGAGGGCCCGTGCTAGCACAGATACGCAGTATTTT. Its protein product is CASSLPTSGRARASTDTQYF.

This clonotype was picked up many times. The J gene is TRBJ2-6, the V gene TRBV28; D unresolved. The V gene's germline CDR1 is MDHEN and CDR2 SYDVKM. Trimming took 5 bases from V and 0 from J, leaving 8 bases between them. This CDR3 has 15 residues. The CDR3 sequence is CASSLSISGANVLTF. The CDR3 bases are TGTGCCAGCAGTCTATCAATCTCTGGGGCCAACGTCCTGACTTTC.

This clonotype was observed many times. The genes are TRBV3-1 and TRBJ2-7; possible D gene TRBD2, 6 bases. The ends were cut back, 4 bases at V and 5 bases at J, with 15 bases in the middle. Germline V gene sequence: CDR1 LGHDT, CDR2 YNNKEL (reference sequence). The CDR3 spans 14 residues. In DNA form, the CDR3 reads TGTGCCAGCAGCCCTAGGTCCGGGGGTGACGAGCAGTACTTC. Amino acid sequence: CASSPRSGGDEQYF.

There are a few counts of this clonotype. CDR3 residues: CASSPHDKPNTGELFF. The CDR3 region has the DNA TGTGCCAGCAGCCCTCATGACAAGCCGAACACCGGGGAGCTGTTTTTT. The rearrangement joins TRBV27 to TRBJ2-2; no firm D call. This CDR3 has 16 residues. V gave up 6 bases and J gave up 0 bases, with 14 bases separating them. Per the germline V gene, CDR1 is MNHEY and CDR2 is SMNVEV (reference sequence).

This clonotype has a count of ten or more. CDR3 amino acids: CASSTSGTGYNEQFF. DNA for the CDR3: TGTGCCAGTAGTACGAGCGGGACGGGCTACAATGAGCAGTTCTTC. This chain connects TRBV19 to TRBJ2-1, with 7 positions matching TRBD2. Germline trimming cut 4 bases from V and 3 bases from J; bases unmatched to any gene: 6. This CDR3 spans 15 amino acids. Germline assignment: CDR1 LNHDA and CDR2 SQIVND (reference sequence). The full variable domain, completed using reference TRBV19 and TRBJ2-1, is DGGITQSPKYLFRKEGQNVTLSCEQNLNHDAMYWYRQDPGQGLRLIYYSQIVNDFQKGDIAEGYSVSREKKESFPLTVTSAQKNPTAFYLCASSTSGTGYNEQFFGPGTRLTVL.

The table lists this clonotype with many counts. This sequence joins TRBV6-5 and TRBJ2-3, with unresolved D. V shed 0 bases and J shed 6 bases, with 10 bases lying between them. Looked up from germline, CDR1 is MNHEY and CDR2 is SVGAGI. This CDR3 spans 14 amino acids. The CDR3 protein is CASSYSRVYDTQYF. In DNA, the CDR3 is TGTGCCAGCAGTTACTCTAGGGTATACGATACGCAGTATTTT.

At least ten counts were recorded for this clonotype. The chain employs TRBV18 and TRBJ2-7; D is unclear. V was pared by 3 bases and J by 12 bases, with 18 bases between. The CDR3 is made up of 13 amino acids. The germline V gene encodes CDR1 KGHSH and CDR2 LQKENI. The CDR3 bases are TGTGCCAGCTCACCTCCGAACGACCCTATGGTGTACTTC. This translates into CASSPPNDPMVYF.

The V gene is TRBV7-9, the J gene TRBJ2-3; 7 bases map to TRBD1. V lost 5 bases to trimming and J lost 7 bases; unmatched junction nucleotides: 6. Germline loops: CDR1 SEHNR, CDR2 FQNEAQ (reference sequence). The CDR3 is 13 residues long. The DNA for the CDR3 is TGTGCCAGCAGCGGGACAGAGTCTTATACGCAGTATTTT. It yields the protein CASSGTESYTQYF.

This clonotype turned up a few times. The V call is TRBV4-1, the J call TRBJ2-2; D is unresolved. CDR3 size: 16 residues. The V and J ends lost 3 bases and 0 bases respectively, with 11 bases between them. Germline values: CDR1 MGHRA, CDR2 YSYEKL. This chain's CDR3 is CASSQFSLPNTGELFF. The CDR3 nucleotides are TGCGCCAGCAGCCAGTTTTCCCTACCGAACACCGGGGAGCTGTTTTTT.

V gene TRBV11-2 combines with J gene TRBJ2-4; either TRBD1 or TRBD2 may supply D (5 bases each). Germline CDR1 is SGHAT and CDR2 is FQNNGV. V lost 1 base to trimming and J lost 7 bases, with 17 bases between them. This CDR3 spans 16 amino acids. The CDR3 is CASSLAYGTDGNIQYF. As DNA, the CDR3 is TGTGCCAGCAGCTTAGCGTATGGGACGGATGGGAACATTCAGTACTTC.

This clonotype was picked up a small number of times. This chain uses TRBV11-2 with TRBJ1-1; D not resolved. CDR3 length: 14 amino acids. CDR1 is SGHAT, CDR2 FQNNGV, per germline. The V gene lost 3 bases and the J gene lost 3 bases, with 11 bases spanning the gap. DNA of the CDR3: TGTGCCAGCAGCTTGAGGGCGGGAGACACTGAAGCTTTCTTT. It yields the protein CASSLRAGDTEAFF.

This chain connects TRBV20-1 to TRBJ2-3, with TRBD2 matching 9 bases. The CDR3 is 14 residues long. Germline trimming cut 6 bases from V and 2 bases from J; bases unmatched to any gene: 6. The germline CDR1 and CDR2 sequences are DFQATT and SNEGSKA (reference sequence). CDR3 in DNA: TGCAGTGCCATCCTAGCGGGAATCACAGATACGCAGTATTTT. Its translation: CSAILAGITDTQYF.

The rearrangement joins TRBV3-1 to TRBJ2-5, with D possibly being TRBD1 or TRBD2 (5 bases each). Germline V gene lookup returns CDR1 LGHDT and CDR2 YNNKEL (reference sequence). The CDR3 is 16 residues long. V was clipped by 6 bases and J by 7 bases, with 24 bases between them. DNA for the CDR3: TGTGCCAGCAGGCTGGCTGATTCGGGATCAAGGGGGACCCAGTACTTC. It codes for CASRLADSGSRGTQYF.

This clonotype was recorded many times. This chain links TRBV6-5 with TRBJ2-7, with D uncertain. V dropped 2 bases and J dropped 0 bases, with 8 bases sitting between them. The CDR3 extends over 14 amino acids. Germline V CDR1 and CDR2: MNHEY, SVGAGI. The CDR3 nucleotides read TGTGCCAGCAGTTACCGAGCGAGCTCCTACGAGCAGTACTTC. Residues: CASSYRASSYEQYF.

This clonotype was counted ten times or more. The DNA of the CDR3 is TGTGCCAGCAGTGAAGTCGCAGTCTCCTACGAGCAGTACTTC. Residues: CASSEVAVSYEQYF. The V gene is TRBV2, the J gene TRBJ2-7; D is unresolved. Germline-derived CDR1 and CDR2 are SNHLY and FYNNEI. The CDR3 length is 14 residues. V lost 1 base, J lost 0 bases, and 7 bases lay in between. The complete variable domain, with remaining parts taken from reference TRBV2 and TRBJ2-7, reads EPEVTQTPSHQVTQMGQEVILRCVPISNHLYFYWYRQILGQKVEFLVSFYNNEISEKSEIFDDQFSVERPDGSNFTLKIRSTKLEDSAMYFCASSEVAVSYEQYFGPGTRLTVT.

This chain uses TRBV6-5 with TRBJ2-2, with no clear D. CDR1 MNHEY and CDR2 SVGAGI come from the germline V gene. V was cut by 6 bases and J by 1 base, with 9 bases left in between. The CDR3 extends over 14 amino acids. The CDR3 loop reads CASRSSGNTGELFF. The CDR3 nucleotides are TGTGCCAGCAGGTCGTCAGGGAACACCGGGGAGCTGTTTTTT.

This clonotype was seen repeatedly, ten times or more. This rearrangement joins TRBV29-1 to TRBJ2-6, with 9 bases identical to TRBD1. This CDR3 spans 11 amino acids. Germline CDR1 is SQVTM and CDR2 is ANQGSEA. The ends lost 7 bases at V and 13 bases at J; junction bases unmatched: 5. CDR3 in amino acids: CSADRGGVLTF. For the CDR3, the DNA is TGCAGCGCGGACAGGGGAGGAGTCCTGACTTTC. The variable domain in full, with the rest retrieved from reference TRBV29-1 and TRBJ2-6, is SAVISQKPSRDICQRGTSLTIQCQVDSQVTMMFWYRQQPGQSLTLIATANQGSEATYESGFVIDKFPISRPNLTFSTLTVSNMSPEDSSIYLCSADRGGVLTFGAGSRLTVL.

This sequence joins TRBV10-3 and TRBJ1-1; D is uncertain. The length of the CDR3 is 14 residues. The V and J ends lost 3 bases and 3 bases respectively, with 11 bases between them. Germline V gives CDR1 ENHRY, CDR2 SYGVKD. In DNA form, the CDR3 reads TGTGCCATCAGTGAATACTCTGTGGACACTGAAGCTTTCTTT. Translation gives CAISEYSVDTEAFF.

This clonotype came up many times. The chain is built from TRBV29-1 and TRBJ2-6; unclear D gene. Germline V gives CDR1 SQVTM, CDR2 ANQGSEA. CDR3 size: 13 residues. Trimming removed 6 bases from V and 0 bases from J, with 6 bases in between. The CDR3 is CSVSPSGANVLTF. CDR3 sequence (DNA): TGCAGCGTCAGCCCCTCTGGGGCCAACGTCCTGACTTTC.

Of note for this clonotype: This clone may be a read error of a much larger clone one base away. The chain combines TRBV11-2 with TRBJ2-1; TRBD2 aligns across 11 bases. The CDR3 consists of 15 residues. Germline assignment: CDR1 SGHAT and CDR2 FQNNGV. The CDR3 sequence is CVSSEGLAAYNEQFF. CDR3 bases: TGTGTCAGCAGCGAGGGACTAGCGGCTTACAATGAGCAGTTCTTC. Drawing the rest from reference TRBV11-2 and TRBJ2-1, the complete variable domain is EAGVAQSPRYKIIEKRQSVAFWCNPISGHATLYWYQQILGQGPKLLIQFQNNGVVDDSQLPKDRFSAERLKGVDSTLKIQPAKLEDSAVYLCVSSEGLAAYNEQFFGPGTRLTVL.

This clonotype showed up many times. The CDR3 loop is CASSQGASNEQFF. The CDR3 DNA is TGTGCCAGCAGCCAAGGCGCAAGCAATGAGCAGTTCTTC. J is TRBJ2-1 and V is TRBV4-2; D gene ambiguous. Deletions cut 1 base from V and 6 bases from J, with 7 bases between. The CDR3 covers 13 residues. Germline assignment: CDR1 LGHNA and CDR2 YNFKEQ.

In this sample, this clonotype turned up many times. The chain combines TRBV30 with TRBJ2-1; either TRBD1 or TRBD2 may fit D (6 bases each). CDR3 length: 12 amino acids. Trimming pared 3 bases from V and 12 bases from J, leaving 15 bases between. CDR1 is GTSNPN, CDR2 SVGIG, per germline (reference sequence). CDR3 region: CAWRNPGAGQFF. Here the CDR3 DNA reads TGTGCCTGGAGAAACCCGGGGGCGGGGCAGTTCTTC.

This clonotype was recorded many times. The J gene is TRBJ1-5, the V gene TRBV29-1; D not certain. CDR1 and CDR2 from the germline V gene are SQVTM and ANQGSEA. There are 14 residues in the CDR3. V lost 4 bases and J lost 6, with 16 bases in between. CDR3 coding DNA: TGCAGCGTTGTCACGGCAGATCAGCCTCAGCCCCAGCATTTT. Translation: CSVVTADQPQPQHF. Supplemented by reference TRBV29-1 and TRBJ1-5, the full variable domain reads SAVISQKPSRDICQRGTSLTIQCQVDSQVTMMFWYRQQPGQSLTLIATANQGSEATYESGFVIDKFPISRPNLTFSTLTVSNMSPEDSSIYLCSVVTADQPQPQHFGDGTRLSIL.